The clone carrying this TCR beta chain was counted many times. The antigen remains undetermined. These data originate in a study of cytomegalovirus exposure and HLA in healthy donors. Study results and limitations: High sensitivity and specificity were reportedly achieved when the classifier diagnosed cytomegalovirus status. Cytomegalovirus association was assigned to approximately 180 TCR beta chains. Reportedly, HLA-A and HLA-B alleles of most subjects were accurately predicted from TCR beta. In an earlier analysis, about 87% or about 30%: the productive usage of most TCR beta V segments.

V gave up 0 bases and J gave up 6 bases, with 3 bases separating them. The CDR3 extends over 11 amino acids. Germline CDR1 and CDR2: SGHNT and YENEEA. PCR involved 60 Vbeta and 13 Jbeta primers. The method was immunoSEQ multiplex PCR; TCRdb's version includes in-frame clones alone and lacks a portion of them. The sample includes around 140,000 clones, about 10% seen only once; the top ten take approximately 1.7%. Sequenced: PBMCs. The TCR was taken from a man in his forties or fifties in good health and CMV-seronegative. The V call is TRBV11-3, the J call TRBJ2-7; D not certain. CDR3 DNA: TGTGCCAGCAGCTTAGACAGCGAGCAGTACTTC. Translating it yields CASSLDSEQYF.